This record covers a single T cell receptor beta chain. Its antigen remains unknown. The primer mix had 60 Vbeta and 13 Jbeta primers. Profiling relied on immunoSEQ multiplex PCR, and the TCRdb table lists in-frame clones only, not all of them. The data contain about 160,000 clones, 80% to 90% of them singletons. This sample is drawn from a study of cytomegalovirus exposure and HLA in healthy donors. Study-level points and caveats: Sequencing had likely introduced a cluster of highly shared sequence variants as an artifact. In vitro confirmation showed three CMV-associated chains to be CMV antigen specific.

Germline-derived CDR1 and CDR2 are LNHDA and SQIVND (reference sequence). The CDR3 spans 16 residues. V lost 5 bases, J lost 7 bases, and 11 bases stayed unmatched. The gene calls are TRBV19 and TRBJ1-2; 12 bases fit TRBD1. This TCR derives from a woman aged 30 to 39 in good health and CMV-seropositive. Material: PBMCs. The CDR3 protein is CASSAGTGGARRGYTF. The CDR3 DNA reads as TGTGCCAGTAGTGCCGGGACAGGGGGCGCTCGGCGTGGCTACACCTTC.